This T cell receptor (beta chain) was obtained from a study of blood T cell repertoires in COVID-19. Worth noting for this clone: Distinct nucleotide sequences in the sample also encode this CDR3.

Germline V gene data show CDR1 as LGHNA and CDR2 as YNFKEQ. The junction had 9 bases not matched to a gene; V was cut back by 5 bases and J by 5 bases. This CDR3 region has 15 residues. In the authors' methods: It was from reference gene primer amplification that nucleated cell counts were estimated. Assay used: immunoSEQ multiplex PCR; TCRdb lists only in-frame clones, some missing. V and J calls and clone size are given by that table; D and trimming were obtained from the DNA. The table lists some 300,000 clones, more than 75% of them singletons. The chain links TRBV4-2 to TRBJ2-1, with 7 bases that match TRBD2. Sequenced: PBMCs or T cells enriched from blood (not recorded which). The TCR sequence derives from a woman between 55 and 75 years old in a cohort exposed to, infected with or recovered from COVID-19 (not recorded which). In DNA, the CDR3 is TGTGCCAGCAGCGAAAGGGCTAGCGGACACAATGAGCAGTTCTTC. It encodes CASSERASGHNEQFF.